A selection of T cell receptor beta chains follows, all from one sample in a study of immune evolution from preneoplasia to lung adenocarcinoma. Measured with immunoSEQ multiplex PCR; TCRdb has only the in-frame clones, and not every one. The top ten clones hold 6.3% of a sample with roughly 6,200 clones, about 80% of them seen once. The sequenced sample consisted of FFPE minimally invasive lung adenocarcinoma tissue. These receptors all stem from a person between 45 and 75 years old with lung adenocarcinoma. The CDR3 runs from the conserved cysteine through the conserved F or W. The D gene is left open where the match is weak. Some rows have no size entry. The others give once, few or many, or a class for an expanded clone.

TRBD2	.	TRBV15	TRBJ2-4	TGTGCCACCAGCAGAGGGGACGCGGGGGAGGTAGCCAAAAACATTCAGTACTTC	CATSRGDAGEVAKNIQYF
.	.	TRBV5-1	TRBJ1-6	TGCGCCAGCAGCGCGAGCTCCTATAATTCACCCCTCCACTTT	CASSASSYNSPLHF
TRBD1	.	TRBV28	TRBJ1-2	TGTGCCGCCCGAGGGACAGACTATGGCTACACCTTC	CAARGTDYGYTF
.	.	TRBV7-8	TRBJ1-1	TGTGCCAGCAGCTTAGAAGAGGTTGAGAACACTGAAGCTTTCTTT	CASSLEEVENTEAFF
.	few	TRBV7-3	TRBJ1-1	TGTGCCAGCAGCTTAAGGTCAAGCCGGTCGGCGCGGGCGATGAACACTGAAGCTTTCTTT	CASSLRSSRSARAMNTEAFF
.	.	TRBV10-1	TRBJ2-2	TGCGCCAGCAGTGAGGACCCCACCGGGGAGCTGTTTTTT	CASSEDPTGELFF
.	.	TRBV28	TRBJ1-1	TGTGCCAGCAGTCGTACAGGGAACACTGAAGCTTTCTTT	CASSRTGNTEAFF
TRBD1	.	TRBV27	TRBJ2-1	TGTGCCAGCAGTACAGGGACAGGCGATTTAAGGTCCTACAATGAGCAGTTCTTC	CASSTGTGDLRSYNEQFF
TRBD1	.	TRBV30	TRBJ1-6	TGTGCCGGACAGGGGGCGAATTCACCCCTCCACTTT	CAGQGANSPLHF
TRBD1	.	TRBV6-6	TRBJ2-3	TGTGCCAGCAGCCAGACAGGGGGAAGGACAGATACGCAGTATTTT	CASSQTGGRTDTQYF
.	.	TRBV2	TRBJ2-1	TGTGCCAGCAGTGAAAGTGGCTCTATTGGGGTTTACAATGAGCAGTTCTTC	CASSESGSIGVYNEQFF
.	.	TRBV7-9	TRBJ2-7	TGTGCCAGCAGCCCGGACCTCTACGAGCAGTACTTC	CASSPDLYEQYF
.	.	TRBV11-2	TRBJ1-5	TGTGCCAGCAGCTTAGAAGCAGGGTCGGGGCGTCAGCCCCAGCATTTT	CASSLEAGSGRQPQHF
.	.	TRBV18	TRBJ2-5	TGTGCCAGCTCACCTACCCGGGACCCAGAGACCCAGTACTTC	CASSPTRDPETQYF
.	.	TRBV6-5	TRBJ2-3	TGTGCCAGCAGTTACTCGGCAGGGACGCAGTATTTT	CASSYSAGTQYF
TRBD2	.	TRBV7-6	TRBJ2-5	TGTGCCAGCAGCTCCGTAGCGGGAGAGACCCAGTACTTC	CASSSVAGETQYF
TRBD1	.	TRBV11-2	TRBJ1-3	TGTGCCAGCAGCCGCGACAGGGCAACTGGAAACACCATATATTTT	CASSRDRATGNTIYF
.	.	TRBV2	TRBJ2-1	TGTGCCAGCATCGGGGACCGGTACAATGAGCAGTTCTTC	CASIGDRYNEQFF
.	.	TRBV7-9	TRBJ1-1	TGTGCCAGCAGCTTAGGCCTTGGAGGGCCTGGCGGTACTGAAGCTTTCTTT	CASSLGLGGPGGTEAFF
.	.	TRBV5-6	TRBJ1-5	TGTGCCAGCAGCGATCTACGGACACCCAATCAGCCCCAGCATTTT	CASSDLRTPNQPQHF
.	.	TRBV5-4	TRBJ2-7	TGTGCCAGCAGCTTGGCTGGGGCCCAAAGCGACGAGCAGTACTTC	CASSLAGAQSDEQYF
TRBD1	.	TRBV5-1	TRBJ1-2	TGCGCCAGCAGTTCTCAACCGGGACAGGGGGCTGGAGGCTACACCTTC	CASSSQPGQGAGGYTF
TRBD1	.	TRBV5-6	TRBJ2-7	TGTGCCAGCAGCCCTATCCGGGACAGTCCAACACAGTACTTC	CASSPIRDSPTQYF